This T cell receptor beta chain is drawn from a study of T cell changes during pregnancy in multiple sclerosis. The CDR3 covers 17 residues. In germline, CDR1 is MGHRA, CDR2 YSYEKL. V lost 0 bases to trimming and J lost 3 bases, with 17 bases between them. The method was immunoSEQ multiplex PCR; TCRdb's version includes in-frame clones alone and lacks a portion of them. The sample yields 50,000 to 70,000 clones, roughly 89% seen once. The chain combines TRBV4-1 with TRBJ2-5; possible D gene TRBD2, 5 bases. Source: peripheral blood, taken in the second trimester of pregnancy. This sequence was found in a female donor with multiple sclerosis, enrolled in a pregnancy study. CDR3 loop: CASSQDSVVAGEETQYF. For the CDR3, the DNA is TGCGCCAGCAGCCAAGATTCTGTAGTCGCGGGCGAAGAGACCCAGTACTTC.